The clone carrying this T cell receptor (beta chain) occurred a few times. Its specificity is unknown. This sample is drawn from a study of regulatory T cells in long-lasting Graves disease. Assembly of TCR beta libraries relied on iRepertoire HTBI primers together with Arm-PCR of CDR3 regions. A single record per CDR3 protein comes from TCRdb applying MiXCR to the multiplex PCR reads. The sample includes some 280,000 distinct CDR3 sequences, more than 20% of them seen just once. Specified time point: persistent/refractory GD, antithyroid drugs over 5 years with positive TRAb. From RNA extracted from PBMCs, the TCR library was made. Study conclusions and caveats: For persistent Graves' patients, TCR diversity was lower than for newly diagnosed ones. Newly diagnosed patients shared 750 to 1,000 public clonotypes; persistent patients shared some 2,600.

Here the sequenced sample was peripheral blood mononuclear cells (PBMCs), taken when the disease was refractory, from a patient treated with antithyroid drugs. This sequence originates from a female donor with Graves disease.

The CDR3 here is CASSSQGFGTEAFF. The CDR3 nucleotides read TGCGCCAGCAGCTCTCAGGGATTTGGGACTGAAGCTTTCTTT. The rearrangement uses TRBV5-1 and TRBJ1-1; D is possibly TRBD1 (5 bases). The CDR3 loop spans 14 amino acids. V was trimmed by 3 bases and J by 5 bases, leaving 14 bases between them. Germline values: CDR1 SGHRS, CDR2 YFSETQ.